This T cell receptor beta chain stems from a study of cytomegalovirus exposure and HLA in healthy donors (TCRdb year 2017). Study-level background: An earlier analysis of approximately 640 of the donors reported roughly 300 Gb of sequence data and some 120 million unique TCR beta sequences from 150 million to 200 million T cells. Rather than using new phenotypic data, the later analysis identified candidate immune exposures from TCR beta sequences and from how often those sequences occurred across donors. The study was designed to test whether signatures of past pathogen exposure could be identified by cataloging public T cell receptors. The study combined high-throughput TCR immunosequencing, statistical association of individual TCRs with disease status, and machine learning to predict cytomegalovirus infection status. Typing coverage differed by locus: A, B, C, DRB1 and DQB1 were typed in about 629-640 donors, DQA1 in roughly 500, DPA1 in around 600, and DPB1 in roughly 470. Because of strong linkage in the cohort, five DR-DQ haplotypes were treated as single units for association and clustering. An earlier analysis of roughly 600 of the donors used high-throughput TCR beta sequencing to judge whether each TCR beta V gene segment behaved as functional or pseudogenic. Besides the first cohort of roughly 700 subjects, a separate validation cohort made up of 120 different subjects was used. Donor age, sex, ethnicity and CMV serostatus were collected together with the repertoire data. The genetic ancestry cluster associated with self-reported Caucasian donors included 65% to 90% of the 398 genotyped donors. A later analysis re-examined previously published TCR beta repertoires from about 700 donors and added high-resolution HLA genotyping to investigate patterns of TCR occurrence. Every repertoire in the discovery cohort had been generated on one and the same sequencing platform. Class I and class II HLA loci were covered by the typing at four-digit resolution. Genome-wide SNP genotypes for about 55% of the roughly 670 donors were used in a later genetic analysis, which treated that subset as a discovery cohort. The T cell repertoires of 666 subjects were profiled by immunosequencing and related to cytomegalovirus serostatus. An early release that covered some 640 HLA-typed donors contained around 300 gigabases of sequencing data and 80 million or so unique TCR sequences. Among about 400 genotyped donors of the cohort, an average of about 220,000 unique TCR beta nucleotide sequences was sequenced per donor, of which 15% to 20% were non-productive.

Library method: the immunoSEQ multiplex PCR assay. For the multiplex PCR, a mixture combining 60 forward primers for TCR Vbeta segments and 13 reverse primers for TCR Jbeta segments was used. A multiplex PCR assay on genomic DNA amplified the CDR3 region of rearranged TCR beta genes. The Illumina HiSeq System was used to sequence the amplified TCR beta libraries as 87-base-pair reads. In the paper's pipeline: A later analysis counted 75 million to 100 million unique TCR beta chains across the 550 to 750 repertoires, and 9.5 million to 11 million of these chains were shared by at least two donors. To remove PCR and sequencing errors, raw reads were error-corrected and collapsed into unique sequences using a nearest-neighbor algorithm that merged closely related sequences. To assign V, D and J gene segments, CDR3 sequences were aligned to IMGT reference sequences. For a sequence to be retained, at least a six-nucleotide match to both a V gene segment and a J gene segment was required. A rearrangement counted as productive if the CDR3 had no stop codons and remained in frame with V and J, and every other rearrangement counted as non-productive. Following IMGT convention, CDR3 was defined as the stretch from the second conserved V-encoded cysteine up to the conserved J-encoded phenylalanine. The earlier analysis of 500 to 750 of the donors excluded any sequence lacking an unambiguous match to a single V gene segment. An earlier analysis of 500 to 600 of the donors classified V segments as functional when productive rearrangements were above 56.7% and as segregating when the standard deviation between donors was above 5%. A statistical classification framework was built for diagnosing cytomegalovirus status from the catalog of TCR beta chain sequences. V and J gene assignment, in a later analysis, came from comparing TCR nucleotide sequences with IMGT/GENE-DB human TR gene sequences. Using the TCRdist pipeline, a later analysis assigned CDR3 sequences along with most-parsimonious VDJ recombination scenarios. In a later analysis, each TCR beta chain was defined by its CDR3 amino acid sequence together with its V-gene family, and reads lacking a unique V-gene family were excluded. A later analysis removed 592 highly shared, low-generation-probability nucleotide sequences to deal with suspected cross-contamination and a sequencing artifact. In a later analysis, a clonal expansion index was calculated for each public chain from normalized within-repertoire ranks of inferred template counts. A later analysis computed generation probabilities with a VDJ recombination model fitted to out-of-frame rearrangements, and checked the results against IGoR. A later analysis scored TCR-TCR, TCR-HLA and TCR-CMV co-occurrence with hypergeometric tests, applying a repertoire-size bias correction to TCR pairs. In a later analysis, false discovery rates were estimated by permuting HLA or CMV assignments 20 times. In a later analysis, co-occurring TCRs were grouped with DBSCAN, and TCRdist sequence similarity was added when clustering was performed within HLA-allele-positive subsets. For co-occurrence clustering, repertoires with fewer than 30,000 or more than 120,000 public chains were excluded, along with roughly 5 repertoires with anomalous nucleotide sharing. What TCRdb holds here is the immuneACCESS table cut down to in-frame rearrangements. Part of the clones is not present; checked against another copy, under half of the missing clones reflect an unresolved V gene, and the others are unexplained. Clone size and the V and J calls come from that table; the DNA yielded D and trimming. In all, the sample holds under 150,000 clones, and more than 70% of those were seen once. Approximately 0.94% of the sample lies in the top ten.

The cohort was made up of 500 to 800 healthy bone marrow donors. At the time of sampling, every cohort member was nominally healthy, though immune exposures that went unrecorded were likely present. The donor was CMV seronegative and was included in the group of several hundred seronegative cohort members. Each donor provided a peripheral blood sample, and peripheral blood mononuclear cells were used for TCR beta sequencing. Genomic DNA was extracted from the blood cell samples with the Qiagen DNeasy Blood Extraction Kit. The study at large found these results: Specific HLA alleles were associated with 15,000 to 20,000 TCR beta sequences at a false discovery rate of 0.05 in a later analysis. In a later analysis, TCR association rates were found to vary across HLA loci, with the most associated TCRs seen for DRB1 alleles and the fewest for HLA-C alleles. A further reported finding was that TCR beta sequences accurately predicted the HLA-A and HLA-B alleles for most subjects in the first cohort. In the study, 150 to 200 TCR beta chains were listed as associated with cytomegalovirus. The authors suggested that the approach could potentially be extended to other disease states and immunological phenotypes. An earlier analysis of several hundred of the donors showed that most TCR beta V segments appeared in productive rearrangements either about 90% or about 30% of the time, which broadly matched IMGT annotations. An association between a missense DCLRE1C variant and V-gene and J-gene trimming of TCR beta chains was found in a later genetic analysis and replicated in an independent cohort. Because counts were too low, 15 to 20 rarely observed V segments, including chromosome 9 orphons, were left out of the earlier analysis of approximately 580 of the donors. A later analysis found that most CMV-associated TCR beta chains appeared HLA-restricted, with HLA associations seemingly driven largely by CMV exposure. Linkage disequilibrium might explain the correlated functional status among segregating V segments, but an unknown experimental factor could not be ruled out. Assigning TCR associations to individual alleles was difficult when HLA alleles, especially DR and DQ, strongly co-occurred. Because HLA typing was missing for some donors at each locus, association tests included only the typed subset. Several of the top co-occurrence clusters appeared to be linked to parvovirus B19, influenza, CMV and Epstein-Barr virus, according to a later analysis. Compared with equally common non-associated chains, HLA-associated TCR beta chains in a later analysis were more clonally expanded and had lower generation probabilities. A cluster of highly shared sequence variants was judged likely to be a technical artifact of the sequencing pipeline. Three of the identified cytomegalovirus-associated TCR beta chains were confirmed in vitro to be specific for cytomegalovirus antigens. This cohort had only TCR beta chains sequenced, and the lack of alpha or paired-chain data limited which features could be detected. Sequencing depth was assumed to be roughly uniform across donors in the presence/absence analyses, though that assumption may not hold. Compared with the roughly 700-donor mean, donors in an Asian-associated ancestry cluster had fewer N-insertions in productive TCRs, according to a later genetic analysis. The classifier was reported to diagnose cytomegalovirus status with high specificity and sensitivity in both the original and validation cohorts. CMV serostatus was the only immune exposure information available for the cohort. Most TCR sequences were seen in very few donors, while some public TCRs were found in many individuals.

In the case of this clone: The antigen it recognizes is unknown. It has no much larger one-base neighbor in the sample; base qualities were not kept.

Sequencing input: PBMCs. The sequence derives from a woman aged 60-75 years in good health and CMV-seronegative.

The CDR3 protein sequence reads: CASSSSLGAQSSDTQYF. The bases read TGTGCCAGCAGTTCCTCCCTTGGGGCTCAGAGCTCAGATACGCAGTATTTT. Recombination joined TRBV27 with TRBJ2-3; the D gene is perhaps TRBD1, from 5 matching bases. CDR1 MNHEY and CDR2 SMNVEV are derived from the germline V gene (reference sequence). Counted from cysteine to phenylalanine, this CDR3 has 17 amino acids. Only CDR3 DNA is held: 51 bases, read in frame from base 1. V was cut back by 4 bases and J by 4 bases, leaving a gap of 21 bases between them.